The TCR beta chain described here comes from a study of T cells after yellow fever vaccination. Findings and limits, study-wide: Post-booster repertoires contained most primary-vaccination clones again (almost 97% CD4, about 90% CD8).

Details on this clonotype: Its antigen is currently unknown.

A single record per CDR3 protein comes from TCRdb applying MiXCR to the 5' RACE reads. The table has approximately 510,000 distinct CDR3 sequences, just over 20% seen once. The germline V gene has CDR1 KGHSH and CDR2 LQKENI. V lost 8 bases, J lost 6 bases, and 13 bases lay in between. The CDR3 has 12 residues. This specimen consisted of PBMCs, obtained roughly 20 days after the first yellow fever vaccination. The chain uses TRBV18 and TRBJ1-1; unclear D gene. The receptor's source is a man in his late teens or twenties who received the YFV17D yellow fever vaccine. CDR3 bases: TGTGCCAGCGCAAGCCGTTACGCTGAAGCTTTCTTT. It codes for CASASRYAEAFF.